The rows below give T cell receptor beta chains drawn from one sample of a study of tumor-infiltrating lymphocytes in primary liver carcinoma. TCRdb fed the multiplex PCR reads into MiXCR, producing one record per CDR3 protein. The table has roughly 200,000 distinct CDR3 sequences, just under 85% seen once. The sequencing input was tumor tissue from primary liver carcinoma. All receptors derive from a man aged 40-55 years with primary liver carcinoma and hepatitis B virus infection. Each CDR3 is given without its conserved first and last residue. The size of a clone is reported for some rows only, either as once, few or many, or as a class for expanded clones.

many	TRBV2	TRBJ1-2	ASRRSDRSYGYT
NA	TRBV7-9	TRBJ2-7	ASSWASGRGIGEQY
NA	TRBV12-3/TRBV12-4	TRBJ2-1	AGSPRTGDTQGRQF
many	TRBV12-3/TRBV12-4	TRBJ1-6	ASSLLATDTPPH
NA	TRBV5-6	TRBJ2-7	ASSATGAREGQNFYGQY
NA	TRBV6-1	TRBJ1-4	ASSAFHFGAAPTANEKLF
NA	TRBV5-5	TRBJ1-4	VSTLEWRDGDKLF
NA	TRBV29-1	TRBJ2-3	SISGTGASDTQY
large	TRBV12-3/TRBV12-4	TRBJ2-1	ASSLGQNNEQF
NA	TRBV6-1	TRBJ2-7	VNSDGYEQY
many	TRBV6-1	TRBJ2-1	ASSAQLAGVNEQF
NA	TRBV11-1	TRBJ1-2	VSSLARQGGGYT
few	TRBV7-9	TRBJ2-7	ASSRTSGSFYEHY
NA	TRBV29-1	TRBJ1-3	RVIDRSSGNTIY
NA	TRBV4-2	TRBJ2-3	ASSRRTGGTNTQY
NA	TRBV5-6	TRBJ2-1	TSSRGLAGVLIYNEQF
NA	TRBV6-1	TRBJ2-3	AITSVYTDTEY
NA	TRBV5-4	TRBJ2-5	ASITEQETQY
NA	TRBV4-2	TRBJ2-5	TSNQDLGSVETQY
NA	TRBV29-1	TRBJ2-5	SSATLQEIQC
once	TRBV11-2	TRBJ2-5	VSRYRRESRETQY
NA	TRBV5-1	TRBJ2-3	ASSSGLGTDTQY
NA	TRBV12-3/TRBV12-4	TRBJ2-7	ASSPILVSYEQY
NA	TRBV6-5	TRBJ2-3	ASSLTRTDTIDTQY
NA	TRBV29-1	TRBJ2-1	SAGTSGLNEQF
NA	TRBV11-2	TRBJ2-7	ASSLGYGTLYEQY
NA	TRBV20-1	TRBJ2-1	SETEGQGYNEQF
once	TRBV6-5	TRBJ1-1	ASSYGGTGDEAF
NA	TRBV4-1	TRBJ1-6	ASSPALVGNNSPLH
NA	TRBV10-3	TRBJ2-6	AISASRGADSEANVLT
few	TRBV6-1	TRBJ1-1	TSSDGRNTEAF
NA	TRBV29-1	TRBJ2-7	SVDTGYVDEHY
NA	TRBV29-1	TRBJ2-3	SVAGPTTQF
NA	TRBV5-4	TRBJ2-3	ASSLGGPNRDSQY
NA	TRBV5-1	TRBJ2-3	ASRLSGGCPALPSTDTHY
NA	TRBV6-6	TRBJ2-7	ASSLPQVSTYEQY
NA	TRBV6-5	TRBJ2-7	ASSDGTWGGYEQY
NA	TRBV2	TRBJ2-3	ASNERNDTDTQY
once	TRBV6-6	TRBJ1-1	TSTIPSARDTEAF
NA	TRBV30	TRBJ2-7	SWSTRVTGVAEQY
few	TRBV6-2/TRBV6-3	TRBJ2-3	ASNYLAGGPTDTQY
NA	TRBV6-6	TRBJ2-5	DSSYASSGQETQY
few	TRBV7-9	TRBJ2-2	ASTRIGQNTGELL
NA	TRBV6-2/TRBV6-3	TRBJ2-7	VSSYSLQSNTYEQY
NA	TRBV28	TRBJ1-1	ANRLLKATTEAF
NA	TRBV6-5	TRBJ2-5	ASGLGQGETQY
NA	TRBV7-9	TRBJ1-1	ASSLMSGNTEVF
NA	TRBV6-6	TRBJ1-2	AGSYPDSNYGYT
NA	TRBV5-8	TRBJ1-5	ASSYLTAYSNQPQH
many	TRBV6-1	TRBJ2-6	ATPTSGNSGANVLT
NA	TRBV5-5	TRBJ1-1	ASSPGAVRDTEAF
NA	TRBV6-6	TRBJ1-1	PSSIFMTGGNTETF
NA	TRBV28	TRBJ1-6	ATQPETGGEMGNSPLH
NA	TRBV12-3/TRBV12-4	NA	ASSLDHRTNQPQY
NA	TRBV12-3/TRBV12-4	TRBJ1-2	ASSATGPAYGYT
many	TRBV12-3/TRBV12-4	TRBJ2-1	ASSLGLAGPPYNEQF
NA	TRBV4-2	TRBJ1-6	ASSQTGAKDSPLY
NA	TRBV12-3/TRBV12-4	TRBJ1-4	VGGAATNEKLL
NA	TRBV6-2/TRBV6-3	TRBJ2-1	ASSVGLSGNDEQF